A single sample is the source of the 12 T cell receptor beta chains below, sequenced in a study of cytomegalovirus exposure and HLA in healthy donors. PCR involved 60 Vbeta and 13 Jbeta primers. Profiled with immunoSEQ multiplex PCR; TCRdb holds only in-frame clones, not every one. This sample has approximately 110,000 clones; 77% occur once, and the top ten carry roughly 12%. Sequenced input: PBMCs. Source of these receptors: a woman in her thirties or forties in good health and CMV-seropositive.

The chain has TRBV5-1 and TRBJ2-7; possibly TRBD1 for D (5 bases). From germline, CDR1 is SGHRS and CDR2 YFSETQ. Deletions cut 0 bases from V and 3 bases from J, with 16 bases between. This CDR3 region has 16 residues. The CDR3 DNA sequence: TGCGCCAGCAGCTTGGGGTGGGCAGGGCGGTTCTACGAGCAGTACTTC. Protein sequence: CASSLGWAGRFYEQYF.

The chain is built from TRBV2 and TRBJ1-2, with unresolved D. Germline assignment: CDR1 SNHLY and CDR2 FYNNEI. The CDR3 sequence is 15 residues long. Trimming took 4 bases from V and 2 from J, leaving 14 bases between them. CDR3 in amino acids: CASSGREGANYGYTF. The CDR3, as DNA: TGTGCCAGCAGTGGGCGAGAGGGAGCAAACTATGGCTACACCTTC.

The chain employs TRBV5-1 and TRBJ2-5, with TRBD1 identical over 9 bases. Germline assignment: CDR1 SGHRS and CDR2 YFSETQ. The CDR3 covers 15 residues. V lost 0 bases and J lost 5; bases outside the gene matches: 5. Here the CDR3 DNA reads TGCGCCAGCAGCTTGGGGGACAGGGTGGTGGAGACCCAGTACTTC. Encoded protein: CASSLGDRVVETQYF.

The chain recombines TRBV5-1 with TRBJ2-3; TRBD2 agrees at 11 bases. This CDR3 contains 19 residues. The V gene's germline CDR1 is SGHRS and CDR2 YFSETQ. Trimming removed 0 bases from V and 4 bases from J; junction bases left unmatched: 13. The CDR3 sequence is CASSLDGSGRAGPPDTQYF. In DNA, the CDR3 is TGCGCCAGCAGCTTGGATGGTAGCGGGAGGGCCGGTCCCCCAGATACGCAGTATTTT.

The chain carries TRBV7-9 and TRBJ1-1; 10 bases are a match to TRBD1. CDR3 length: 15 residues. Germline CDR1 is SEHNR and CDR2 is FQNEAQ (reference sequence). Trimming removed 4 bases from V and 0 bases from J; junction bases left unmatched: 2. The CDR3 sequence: CASSSGQGMNTEAFF. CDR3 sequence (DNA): TGTGCCAGCAGCTCGGGACAGGGGATGAACACTGAAGCTTTCTTT.

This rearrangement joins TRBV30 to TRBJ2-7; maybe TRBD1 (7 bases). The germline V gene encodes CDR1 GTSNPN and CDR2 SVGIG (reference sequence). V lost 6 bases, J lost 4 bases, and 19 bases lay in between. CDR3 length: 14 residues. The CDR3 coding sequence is TGTGCCTGCTCACCTTTACAGGGGACTTACGAGCAGTACTTC. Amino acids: CACSPLQGTYEQYF.

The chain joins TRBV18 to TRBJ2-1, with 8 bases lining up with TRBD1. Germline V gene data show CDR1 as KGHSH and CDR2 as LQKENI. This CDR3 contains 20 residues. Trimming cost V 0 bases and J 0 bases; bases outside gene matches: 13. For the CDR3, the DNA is TGTGCCAGCTCACCACCCTGGGGACAGGTTATGGGTAGCTCCTACAATGAGCAGTTCTTC. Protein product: CASSPPWGQVMGSSYNEQFF.

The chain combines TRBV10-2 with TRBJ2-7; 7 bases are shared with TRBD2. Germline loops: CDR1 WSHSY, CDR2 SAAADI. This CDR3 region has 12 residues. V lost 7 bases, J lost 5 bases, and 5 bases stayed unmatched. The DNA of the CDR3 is TGCGCCAGCAAGGGAGGGATTAACGAGCAGTACTTC. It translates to CASKGGINEQYF.

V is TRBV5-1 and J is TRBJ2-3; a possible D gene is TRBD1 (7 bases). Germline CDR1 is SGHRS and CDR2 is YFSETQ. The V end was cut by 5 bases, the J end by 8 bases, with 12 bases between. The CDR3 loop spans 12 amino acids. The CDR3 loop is CASRLAGGTQYF. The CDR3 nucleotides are TGCGCCAGCAGACTAGCAGGGGGTACGCAGTATTTT. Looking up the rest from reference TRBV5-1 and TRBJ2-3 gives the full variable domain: KAGVTQTPRYLIKTRGQQVTLSCSPISGHRSVSWYQQTPGQGLQFLFEYFSETQRNKGNFPGRFSGRQFSNSRSEMNVSTLELGDSALYLCASRLAGGTQYFGPGTRLTVL.

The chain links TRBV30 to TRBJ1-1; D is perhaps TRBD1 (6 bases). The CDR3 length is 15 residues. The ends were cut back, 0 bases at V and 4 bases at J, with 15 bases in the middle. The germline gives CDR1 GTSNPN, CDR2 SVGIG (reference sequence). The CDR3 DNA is TGTGCCTGGAGTGTAATGTCAGCGGGGGCCACTGAAGCTTTCTTT. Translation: CAWSVMSAGATEAFF.

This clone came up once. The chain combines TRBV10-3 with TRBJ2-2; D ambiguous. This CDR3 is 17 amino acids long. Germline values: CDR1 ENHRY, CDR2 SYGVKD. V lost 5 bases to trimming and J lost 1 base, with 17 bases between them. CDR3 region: CAISSPNRVGNTGELFF. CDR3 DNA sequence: TGTGCCATCAGTTCTCCCAACAGAGTGGGGAACACCGGGGAGCTGTTTTTT.

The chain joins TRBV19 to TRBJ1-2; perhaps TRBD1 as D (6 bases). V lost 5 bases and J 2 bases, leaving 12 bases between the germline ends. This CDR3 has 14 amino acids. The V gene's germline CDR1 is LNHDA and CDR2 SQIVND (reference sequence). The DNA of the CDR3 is TGTGCCAGTAGTCCAGGGGCCCTGAACTATGGCTACACCTTC. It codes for CASSPGALNYGYTF.